These 18 T cell receptor beta chains came from one sample sequenced in a study of blood T cells in healthy people across ages. It was with a sample-barcoded 5' primer and a J-beta primer mix that a second PCR of roughly 7 to 12 cycles was run. From the 5' RACE reads, TCRdb called clonotypes with MiXCR, one entry per CDR3 protein. The table shows roughly 1,700,000 distinct CDR3 sequences, with approximately 28% occurring only once. Sequenced sample: blood. All receptors come from a woman aged 25 to 39 in good health.

Many counts were recorded for this clonotype. The chain recombines TRBV28 with TRBJ2-7; a weak D match, TRBD1 (6 bases). V lost 6 bases and J 4 bases, leaving 10 bases between the germline ends. The CDR3 extends over 12 amino acids. CDR1 MDHEN and CDR2 SYDVKM come from the germline V gene. The CDR3 DNA is TGTGCCAGCAGGACAGGTTTTTACGAGCAGTACTTC. This translates into CASRTGFYEQYF.

This rearrangement joins TRBV7-3 to TRBJ2-7; D unclear. Germline V CDR1 and CDR2: SGHTA, FQGTGA. V dropped 6 bases and J dropped 5 bases, with 20 bases sitting between them. The CDR3 consists of 15 residues. The CDR3 nucleotides read TGTGCCAGCAGTCCGAACGGACGGCTCCCGCACGAGCAGTACTTC. The encoded protein is CASSPNGRLPHEQYF.

A word on this clonotype: This may be a read error: a much more frequent sequence differs by one nucleotide. This chain joins TRBV6-4 and TRBJ2-4, with D perhaps being TRBD1 or TRBD2 (5 bases each). CDR1 is MRHNA, CDR2 SNTAGT, per germline. This CDR3 spans 17 amino acids. The CDR3 loop is CARSDYRRGRAKNIQYF. The CDR3 bases are TGTGCCCGCAGTGACTACAGGCGAGGGCGAGCTAAAAACATTCAGTACTTC.

Many counts were recorded for this clonotype. Here the CDR3 DNA reads TGTGCCAGCAGTTCCTACCGGGACGGATCCTACGAGCAGTACTTC. It specifies CASSSYRDGSYEQYF. This chain joins TRBV12-3 or TRBV12-4 and TRBJ2-7; possibly TRBD1 or TRBD2 for D (5 bases each). Trimming pared 4 bases from V and 1 base from J, leaving 14 bases between. This CDR3 comprises 15 residues.

The V and J genes are TRBV7-2 and TRBJ1-5; D not resolved. The ends were cut back, 0 bases at V and 6 bases at J, with 6 bases in the middle. The CDR3 totals 13 residues. Germline lookup yields CDR1 SGHTA and CDR2 FQGNSA. CDR3 sequence: CASSLAMFQPQHF. CDR3 coding DNA: TGTGCCAGCAGCTTAGCAATGTTTCAGCCCCAGCATTTT.

About this clonotype itself: This clone may be a read error of a much larger clone one base away. This chain links TRBV10-3 with TRBJ2-3; TRBD2 aligns across 7 bases. The CDR3 is made up of 16 amino acids. Germline assignment: CDR1 ENHRY and CDR2 SYGVKD. This chain's CDR3 is CAISESRAGVEDAQYF. The CDR3 coding sequence is TGTGCCATCAGTGAGTCGAGGGCGGGAGTTGAAGATGCGCAGTATTTT.

On this clonotype: Sequence at one end of the junction differs from germline and may be a read error. The chain uses TRBV19 and TRBJ1-3; 7 bases map to TRBD1. This CDR3 comprises 14 residues. Germline values: CDR1 LNHDA, CDR2 SQIVND (reference sequence). CDR3 DNA sequence: TGTGCTACCCAACAGGGGACTTCTGGAAACACCGTATATTTT. This encodes CATQQGTSGNTVYF.

DNA for the CDR3: TGCAGTGCTAAAAGGAACTCCTACAATGAGCAGTTCTTC. This sequence encodes CSAKRNSYNEQFF. V is TRBV20-1 and J is TRBJ2-1; D call uncertain. The CDR3 has 13 amino acids. The V gene's germline CDR1 is DFQATT and CDR2 SNEGSKA (reference sequence). V was shortened by 4 bases and J by 0 bases, with 7 bases between the two germline ends.

This clonotype was detected a few times. V and J are TRBV5-6 and TRBJ1-4, with 7 nucleotides matching TRBD1. In germline, CDR1 is SGHDT, CDR2 YYEEEE. V lost 5 bases, J lost 3 bases, and 4 bases stayed unmatched. The CDR3 totals 14 residues. The CDR3, as DNA: TGTGCCAGCAGTAACCAGGGGGCTAATGAAAAACTGTTTTTT. This gives the protein CASSNQGANEKLFF.

The chain carries TRBV7-9 and TRBJ2-1; 7 bases agree with TRBD1. V gave up 4 bases and J gave up 3 bases; unmatched junction bases: 9. The CDR3 loop spans 16 amino acids. CDR1 and CDR2 from the germline V gene are SEHNR and FQNEAQ (reference sequence). The CDR3 here is CASSSIKAGGYNEQFF. Here the CDR3 DNA reads TGTGCCAGCAGCTCGATAAAGGCAGGGGGCTACAATGAGCAGTTCTTC.

The gene calls are TRBV20-1 and TRBJ1-5; 7 bases map to TRBD1. The CDR3 has 17 residues. After removal of 3 bases from V and 2 bases from J, the junction contained 13 bases not matched to a gene. Germline CDR1 is DFQATT and CDR2 is SNEGSKA (reference sequence). CDR3 region: CSARVTGLNRGNQPQHF. CDR3 in DNA: TGCAGTGCTAGGGTGACAGGGCTAAACAGGGGCAATCAGCCCCAGCATTTT.

This clonotype was picked up many times. CDR3: CASSLTGATNQPQHF. The CDR3 nucleotides are TGTGCCAGCAGTTTAACAGGGGCCACCAATCAGCCCCAGCATTTT. The chain couples TRBV12-3 or TRBV12-4 to TRBJ1-5; 7 bases agree with TRBD1. Trimming removed 2 bases from V and 3 bases from J; junction bases left unmatched: 4. This CDR3 contains 15 residues.

This clonotype was found many times. The chain employs TRBV18 and TRBJ2-7, with D perhaps matching TRBD1 (6 bases). This CDR3 has 14 amino acids. The V gene's germline CDR1 is KGHSH and CDR2 LQKENI. Trimming removed 8 bases at V and 0 bases at J, with 14 bases between. DNA of the CDR3: TGTGCCAGCAGCCCAGGACAGAGCTCCTACGAGCAGTACTTC. Translated: CASSPGQSSYEQYF.

This chain joins TRBV20-1 and TRBJ1-4, with 7 bases fitting TRBD1. Trimming at V came to 2 bases and at J to 7 bases, leaving 7 bases not matched to a gene. This CDR3 comprises 14 residues. CDR1 is DFQATT, CDR2 SNEGSKA, per germline (reference sequence). In nucleotides, the CDR3 is TGCAGTGCTAGACAGACAGGGCCAGCTGAAAAACTGTTTTTT. Translating gives CSARQTGPAEKLFF.

The V gene is TRBV29-1, the J gene TRBJ2-1, with D possibly TRBD2 on 6 matching bases. V dropped 0 bases and J dropped 8 bases, with 29 bases sitting between them. The CDR3 loop spans 19 amino acids. Germline lookup yields CDR1 SQVTM and CDR2 ANQGSEA. The CDR3 here is CSVEEVRDLGWLGRDEQFF. DNA for the CDR3: TGCAGCGTTGAAGAGGTGCGGGATCTCGGCTGGCTCGGGCGCGATGAGCAGTTCTTC.

The chain uses TRBV12-3 or TRBV12-4 and TRBJ1-5; tentative D call: TRBD1 (6 bases). Trimming took 0 bases from V and 6 from J, leaving 12 bases between them. This CDR3 spans 15 amino acids. CDR3 bases: TGTGCCAGCAGTTTAGCGGGGGCCTCGGTTCAGCCCCAGCATTTT. As protein: CASSLAGASVQPQHF.

The rearrangement uses TRBV10-3 and TRBJ2-2; 7 positions match TRBD2. With 8 bases clipped from V and 2 bases from J, the junction kept 5 bases outside the gene matches. The CDR3 covers 14 residues. Germline V gene sequence: CDR1 ENHRY, CDR2 SYGVKD. CDR3 region: CAISGLRNTGELFF. CDR3 coding DNA: TGTGCCATCTCGGGACTAAGAAACACCGGGGAGCTGTTTTTT.

This clonotype was observed many times. This chain links TRBV20-1 with TRBJ2-7, with D perhaps TRBD1 (6 bases). The germline CDR1 and CDR2 sequences are DFQATT and SNEGSKA (reference sequence). This CDR3 is 13 amino acids long. Trimming shortened V by 6 bases and J by 3 bases, and 15 bases separated the two germline ends. The CDR3 loop is CSATWGLGYEQYF. The CDR3 region has the DNA TGCAGTGCCACATGGGGGCTTGGCTACGAGCAGTACTTC.